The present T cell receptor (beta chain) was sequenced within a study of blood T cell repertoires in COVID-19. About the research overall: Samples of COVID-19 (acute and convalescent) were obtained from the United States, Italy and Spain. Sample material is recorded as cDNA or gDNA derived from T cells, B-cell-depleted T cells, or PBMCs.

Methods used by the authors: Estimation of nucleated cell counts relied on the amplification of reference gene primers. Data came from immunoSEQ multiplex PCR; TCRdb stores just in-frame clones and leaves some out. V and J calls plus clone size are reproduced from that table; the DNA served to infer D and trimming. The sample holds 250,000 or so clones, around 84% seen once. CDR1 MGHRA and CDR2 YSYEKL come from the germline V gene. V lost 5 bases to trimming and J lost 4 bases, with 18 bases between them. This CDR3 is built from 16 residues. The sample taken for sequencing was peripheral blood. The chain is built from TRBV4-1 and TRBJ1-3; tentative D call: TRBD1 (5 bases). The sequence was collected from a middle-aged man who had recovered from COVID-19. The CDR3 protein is CASSSPVTEFGNTIYF. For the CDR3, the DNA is TGCGCCAGCAGCTCCCCAGTGACAGAATTCGGAAACACCATATATTTT.